There are a few counts of the clone carrying this T cell receptor beta chain. These data originate in a study of T-cell memory formation after mild COVID-19. Germline V gene data show CDR1 as MGHDK and CDR2 as SYGVNS. V lost 8 bases and J lost 2, with 13 bases in between. The CDR3 extends over 14 amino acids. TCRdb independently ran MiXCR on the 5' RACE reads; one entry per CDR3 protein. The data show 85,000 to 130,000 distinct CDR3 sequences, with approximately 13% seen just once and around 30% held by the top ten. Sequencing used PBMCs or a T cell subset sorted from them (not recorded which). The clonotype comes from an adult woman who had mild COVID-19 (a few samples of this study predate the infection). Cell type and time point are not known. This sequence joins TRBV25-1 and TRBJ2-1; D call uncertain. The CDR3 nucleotides are TGTGCCAGCTCCCCAGTAGGCGCCTACAATGAGCAGTTCTTC. Translated: CASSPVGAYNEQFF. The variable domain in full, completed from reference TRBV25-1 and TRBJ2-1, reads EADIYQTPRYLVIGTGKKITLECSQTMGHDKMYWYQQDPGMELHLIHYSYGVNSTEKGDLSSESTVSRIRTEHFPLTLESARPSHTSQYLCASSPVGAYNEQFFGPGTRLTVL.